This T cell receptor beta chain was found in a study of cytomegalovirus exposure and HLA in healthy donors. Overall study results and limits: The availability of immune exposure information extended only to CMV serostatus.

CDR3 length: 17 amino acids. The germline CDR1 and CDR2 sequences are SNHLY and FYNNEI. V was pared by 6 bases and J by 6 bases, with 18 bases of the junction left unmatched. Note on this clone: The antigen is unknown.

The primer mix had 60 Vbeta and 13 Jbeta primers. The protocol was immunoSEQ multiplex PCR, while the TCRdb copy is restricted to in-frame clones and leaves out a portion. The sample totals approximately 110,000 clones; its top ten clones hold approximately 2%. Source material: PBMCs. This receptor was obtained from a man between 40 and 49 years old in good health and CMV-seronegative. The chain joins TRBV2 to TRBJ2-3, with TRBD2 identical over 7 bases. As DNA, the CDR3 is TGTGCCAGCAGCGGGGGAGGGTTTTACACCGCCCCCGATACGCAGTATTTT. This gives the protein CASSGGGFYTAPDTQYF.